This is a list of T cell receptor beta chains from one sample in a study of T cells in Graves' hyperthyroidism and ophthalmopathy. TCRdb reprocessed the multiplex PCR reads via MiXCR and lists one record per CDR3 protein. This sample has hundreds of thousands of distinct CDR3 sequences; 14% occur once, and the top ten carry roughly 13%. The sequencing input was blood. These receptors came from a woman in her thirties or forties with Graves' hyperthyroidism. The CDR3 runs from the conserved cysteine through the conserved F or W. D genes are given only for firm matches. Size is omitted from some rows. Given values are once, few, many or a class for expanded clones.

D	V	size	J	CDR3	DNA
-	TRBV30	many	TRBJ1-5	CAWSVLDGNNQPQHF	TGTGCCTGGAGTGTATTGGATGGTAACAATCAGCCCCAGCATTTT
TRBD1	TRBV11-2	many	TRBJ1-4	CASSEDRGRDEKLFF	TGTGCCAGCAGCGAAGACAGGGGGCGGGATGAAAAACTGTTTTTT
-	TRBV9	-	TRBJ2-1	CASSGPARLYNEQFF	TGTGCCAGCAGCGGTCCGGCCAGGTTGTACAATGAGCAGTTCTTC
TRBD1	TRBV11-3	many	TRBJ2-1	CASSPKTGGGSYNEQFF	TGTGCCAGCAGCCCCAAGACAGGGGGCGGCTCCTACAATGAGCAGTTCTTC
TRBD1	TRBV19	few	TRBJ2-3	CASRRTGSTDTQYF	TGTGCCAGTCGACGGACAGGGAGCACAGATACGCAGTATTTT
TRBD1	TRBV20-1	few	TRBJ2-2	CSADRVLSTGELFF	TGCAGTGCTGACAGGGTCTTGAGTACCGGGGAGCTGTTTTTT
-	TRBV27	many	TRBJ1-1	CASSSPDRTEAFF	TGTGCCAGCAGTTCGCCGGACAGAACTGAAGCTTTCTTT
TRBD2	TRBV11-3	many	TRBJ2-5	CASSLMAGGPETQYF	TGTGCCAGCAGCTTAATGGCGGGAGGCCCAGAGACCCAGTACTTC
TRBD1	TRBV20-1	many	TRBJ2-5	CSVLPRTGALETQYF	TGCAGTGTGCTACCGAGGACAGGGGCGCTGGAGACCCAGTACTTC
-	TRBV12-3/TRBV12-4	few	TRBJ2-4	CASSSTPDIQYF	TGTGCCAGCAGTTCAACCCCCGACATTCAGTACTTC
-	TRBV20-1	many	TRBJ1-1	CSARESVMDEAFF	TGCAGTGCTAGAGAGAGTGTCATGGATGAAGCTTTCTTT
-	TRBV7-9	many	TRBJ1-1	CASSSGTEAFF	TGTGCCAGCAGTTCCGGGACAGAAGCTTTCTTT
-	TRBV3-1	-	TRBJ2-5	CASSQSIREWAGETQYF	TGTGCCAGCAGCCAAAGTATCCGGGAGTGGGCTGGAGAGACCCAGTACTTC
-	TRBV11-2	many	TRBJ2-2	CASSLGGGGTGELFF	TGTGCCAGCAGCTTGGGAGGAGGGGGAACCGGGGAGCTGTTTTTT
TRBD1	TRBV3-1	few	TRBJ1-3	CASSHTGVGDGNTIYF	TGTGCCAGCAGCCACACAGGGGTTGGAGATGGAAACACCATATATTTT
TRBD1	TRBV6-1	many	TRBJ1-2	CASSYGQGARGYTF	TGTGCCAGCAGTTACGGCCAGGGGGCTAGGGGCTACACCTTC
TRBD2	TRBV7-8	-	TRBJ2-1	CASSLGRTSGDSYNEQFF	TGTGCCAGCAGCTTAGGGAGGACTAGCGGGGACTCCTACAATGAGCAGTTCTTC
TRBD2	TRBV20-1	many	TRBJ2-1	CSARDWGTSGNYNEQFF	TGCAGTGCTAGAGATTGGGGGACTAGCGGGAACTACAATGAGCAGTTCTTC
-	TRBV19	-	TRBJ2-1	CASSIGYFQDRQFF	TGTGCCAGTAGTATAGGGTATTTTCAGGACCGGCAGTTCTTC
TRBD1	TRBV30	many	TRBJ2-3	CAWSVQGADTQYF	TGTGCCTGGAGTGTGCAGGGGGCAGATACGCAGTATTTT
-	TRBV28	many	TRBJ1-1	CASSLFGNTEAFF	TGTGCCAGCAGTTTATTTGGGAACACTGAAGCTTTCTTT
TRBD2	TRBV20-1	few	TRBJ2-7	CSARGAGGFYEQYF	TGCAGTGCTAGAGGGGCGGGGGGTTTCTACGAGCAGTACTTC
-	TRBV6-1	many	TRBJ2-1	CASSPSRFDEQFF	TGTGCCAGCAGCCCATCTCGATTTGATGAGCAGTTCTTC
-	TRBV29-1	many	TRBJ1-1	CSVETRGRNPEAFF	TGCAGCGTTGAAACCCGGGGGCGCAACCCTGAAGCTTTCTTT
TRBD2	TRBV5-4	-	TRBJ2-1	CASSFFAGGFGNIQFF	TGTGCCAGCAGCTTCTTTGCGGGAGGGTTCGGAAACATTCAGTTCTTC
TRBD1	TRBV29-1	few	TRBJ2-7	CSVKGASSYEQYF	TGCAGCGTTAAGGGGGCCAGCTCCTACGAGCAGTACTTC
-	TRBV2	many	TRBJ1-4	CASSAILGATEKLFF	TGTGCCAGCAGCGCGATTTTGGGGGCGACTGAAAAACTGTTTTTT
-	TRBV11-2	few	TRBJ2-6	CASSLESCDREVRWANVLTF	TGTGCCAGCAGCTTAGAATCATGTGACAGGGAGGTTAGGTGGGCCAACGTCCTGACTTTC
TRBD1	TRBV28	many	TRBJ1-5	CASSLVGTVFNQPQHF	TGTGCCAGCAGTTTGGTCGGGACAGTCTTTAATCAGCCCCAGCATTTT
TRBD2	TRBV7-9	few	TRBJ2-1	CASSLVEGGPYNEQFF	TGTGCCAGCAGCTTAGTGGAGGGAGGGCCCTACAATGAGCAGTTCTTC
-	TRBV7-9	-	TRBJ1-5	CASSRGALGNQPQHF	TGTGCCAGCAGCCGGGGGGCGCTGGGCAATCAGCCCCAGCATTTT
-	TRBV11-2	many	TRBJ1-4	CASSLAGRGKYEKLFF	TGTGCCAGCAGCTTAGCAGGACGGGGGAAGTATGAAAAACTGTTTTTT
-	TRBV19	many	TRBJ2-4	CASSRPDSNIQYF	TGTGCCAGTAGTCGCCCGGACTCAAACATTCAGTACTTC
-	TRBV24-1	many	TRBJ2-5	CATSDPVGVGETQYF	TGTGCCACCAGTGACCCCGTGGGGGTCGGGGAGACCCAGTACTTC
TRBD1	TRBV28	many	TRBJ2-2	CASSSTGMNTGELFF	TGTGCCAGCAGTTCGACAGGGATGAACACCGGGGAGCTGTTTTTT
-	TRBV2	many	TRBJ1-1	CASTRGGFGTEAFF	TGTGCCAGCACCCGGGGGGGGTTCGGCACTGAAGCTTTCTTT
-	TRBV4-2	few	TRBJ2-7	CASSQGGTPSYEQYF	TGTGCCAGCAGCCAAGGTGGGACACCTTCCTACGAGCAGTACTTC
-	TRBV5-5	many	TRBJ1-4	CASSQLFKQSGEKLFF	TGTGCCAGCAGCCAGCTATTCAAGCAAAGCGGTGAAAAACTGTTTTTT
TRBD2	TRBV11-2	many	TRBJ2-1	CASSLEAGGPGSYNEQFF	TGTGCCAGCAGCTTAGAGGCGGGAGGGCCAGGATCCTACAATGAGCAGTTCTTC
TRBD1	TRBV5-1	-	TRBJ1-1	CASSWTGKLSEAFF	TGCGCCAGCAGCTGGACAGGGAAGTTAAGTGAAGCTTTCTTT
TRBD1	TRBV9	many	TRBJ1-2	CASSTQGAGINYGYTF	TGTGCCAGCAGCACCCAGGGGGCAGGAATCAACTATGGCTACACCTTC
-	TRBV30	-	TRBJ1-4	CAWSVMGGNEKLFF	TGTGCCTGGAGTGTAATGGGCGGAAATGAAAAACTGTTTTTT
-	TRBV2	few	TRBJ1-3	CASHLGGTLISGNTIYF	TGTGCCAGCCACCTCGGGGGGACTCTTATCTCTGGAAACACCATATATTTT
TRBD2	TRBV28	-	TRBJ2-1	CASRPPGLAGDRSYNEQFF	TGTGCCAGCAGGCCTCCGGGACTAGCGGGAGACCGCTCCTACAATGAGCAGTTCTTC
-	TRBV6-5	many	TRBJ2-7	CASSYGGYVDLSYEQYF	TGTGCCAGCAGTTACGGAGGGTACGTGGATCTCTCCTACGAGCAGTACTTC
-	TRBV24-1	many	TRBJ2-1	CATSDLNGRNEQFF	TGTGCCACCAGTGATTTGAACGGGCGGAATGAGCAGTTCTTC
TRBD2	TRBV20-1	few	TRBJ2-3	CSARVAGGTDTQYF	TGCAGTGCTAGAGTAGCGGGAGGAACAGATACGCAGTATTTT
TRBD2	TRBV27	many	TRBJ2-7	CASKRLAGYEQYF	TGTGCCAGTAAGAGACTAGCGGGTTACGAGCAGTACTTC
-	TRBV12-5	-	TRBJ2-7	CASGMRPSYEQYF	TGTGCTAGTGGTATGAGGCCCTCCTACGAGCAGTACTTC
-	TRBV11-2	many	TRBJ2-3	CASSQPGVDTQYF	TGTGCCAGCAGTCAACCTGGGGTGGATACGCAGTATTTT
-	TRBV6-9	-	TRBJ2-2	CASSYLSQPVWELSF	TGTGCCAGCAGTTATTTAAGTCAGCCTGTCTGGGAGCTGTCTTTT
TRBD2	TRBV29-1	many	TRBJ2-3	CSADIGGRATDTQYF	TGCAGCGCCGACATCGGCGGGAGGGCCACAGATACGCAGTATTTT
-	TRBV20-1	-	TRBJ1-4	CSATGGGEKLFF	TGCAGTGCTACGGGGGGCGGGGAAAAACTGTTTTTT